This TCR beta chain was observed in a study of CD8 T cells in Susac syndrome. Looking at the study overall: Patients with Susac syndrome, at blood draw, were therapy-naive, on corticosteroids, or on intravenous immunoglobulin alone. Points from the study as a whole: The CD4+ T cell repertoires in Susac syndrome did not show any clonal expansion.

This CDR3 is 15 amino acids long. Trimming left V 5 bases short and J 4 bases short, with 17 bases between. In germline, CDR1 is MDHEN, CDR2 SYDVKM. A note on this clonotype: Antigen specificity is unknown.

Reverse transcription used roughly 0.45 to 1 ug RNA and random hexamers. TCRdb used MiXCR to reprocess the immunoSEQ multiplex PCR reads, holding one entry per CDR3 protein. Of around 170,000 distinct CDR3 sequences listed, around 95% are singletons. This chain links TRBV28 with TRBJ2-5; tentative D call: TRBD1 (6 bases). The TCR originated in a human donor with Susac syndrome. The sequenced sample was CD4+ T cells from PBMCs. The CDR3 region is CASSETGREGETQYF. Here the CDR3 DNA reads TGTGCCAGCAGTGAGACAGGCCGCGAAGGAGAGACCCAGTACTTC.